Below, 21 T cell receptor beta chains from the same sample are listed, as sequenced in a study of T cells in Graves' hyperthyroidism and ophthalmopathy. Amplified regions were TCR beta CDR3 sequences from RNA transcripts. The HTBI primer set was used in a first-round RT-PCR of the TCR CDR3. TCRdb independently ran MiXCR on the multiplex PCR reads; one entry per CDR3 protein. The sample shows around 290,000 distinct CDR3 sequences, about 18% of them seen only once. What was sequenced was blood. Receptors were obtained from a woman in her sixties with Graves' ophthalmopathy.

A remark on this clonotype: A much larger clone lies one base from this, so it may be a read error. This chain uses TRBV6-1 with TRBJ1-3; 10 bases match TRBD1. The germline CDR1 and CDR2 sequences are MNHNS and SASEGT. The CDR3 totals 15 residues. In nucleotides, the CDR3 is TGTGCCAGCAGGGACTGGACAGGGGGAGGAAACACCACATATTTT. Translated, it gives CASRDWTGGGNTTYF.

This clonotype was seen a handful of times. The CDR3 reads CASRDNWGGNTIYF. In nucleotides, the CDR3 is TGTGCCAGCAGGGACAATTGGGGCGGAAACACCATATATTTT. The chain is built from TRBV12-3 or TRBV12-4 and TRBJ1-3; tentative D call: TRBD1 (5 bases). V lost 6 bases, J lost 4 bases, and 13 bases lay in between. The CDR3 totals 14 residues.

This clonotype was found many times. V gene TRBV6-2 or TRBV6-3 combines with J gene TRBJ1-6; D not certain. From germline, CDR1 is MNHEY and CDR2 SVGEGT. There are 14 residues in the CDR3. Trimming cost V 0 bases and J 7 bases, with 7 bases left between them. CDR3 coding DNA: TGTGCCAGCAGTTACTCGGCGGAGAATTCACCCCTCCACTTT. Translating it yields CASSYSAENSPLHF.

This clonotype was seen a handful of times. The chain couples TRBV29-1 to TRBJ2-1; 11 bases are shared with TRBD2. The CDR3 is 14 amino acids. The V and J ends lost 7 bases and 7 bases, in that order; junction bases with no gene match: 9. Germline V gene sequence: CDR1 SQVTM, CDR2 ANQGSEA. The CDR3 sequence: CSGGISGGGNEQFF. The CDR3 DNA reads TGCAGCGGAGGCATTAGCGGGGGGGGGAATGAGCAGTTCTTC.

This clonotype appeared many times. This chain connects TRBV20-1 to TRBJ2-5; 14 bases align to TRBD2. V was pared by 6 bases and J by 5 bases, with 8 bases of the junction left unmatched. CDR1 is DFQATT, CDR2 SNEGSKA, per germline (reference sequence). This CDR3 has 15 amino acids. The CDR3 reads CSAVGTSGRGETQYF. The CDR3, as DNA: TGCAGTGCCGTGGGGACTAGCGGGAGAGGGGAGACCCAGTACTTC.

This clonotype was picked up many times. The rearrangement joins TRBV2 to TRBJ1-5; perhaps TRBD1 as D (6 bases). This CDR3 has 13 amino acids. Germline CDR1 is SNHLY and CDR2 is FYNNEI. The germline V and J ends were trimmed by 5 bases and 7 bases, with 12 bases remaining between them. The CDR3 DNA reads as TGTGCCAGCAGTCCAGGGGAGGGGCAGCCCCAGCATTTT. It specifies CASSPGEGQPQHF.

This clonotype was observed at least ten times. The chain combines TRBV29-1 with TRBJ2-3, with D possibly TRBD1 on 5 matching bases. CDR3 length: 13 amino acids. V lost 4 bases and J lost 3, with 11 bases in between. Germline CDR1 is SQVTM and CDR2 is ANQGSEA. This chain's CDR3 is CSVVRDLTDTQYF. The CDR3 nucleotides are TGCAGCGTTGTCAGGGATTTAACAGATACGCAGTATTTT.

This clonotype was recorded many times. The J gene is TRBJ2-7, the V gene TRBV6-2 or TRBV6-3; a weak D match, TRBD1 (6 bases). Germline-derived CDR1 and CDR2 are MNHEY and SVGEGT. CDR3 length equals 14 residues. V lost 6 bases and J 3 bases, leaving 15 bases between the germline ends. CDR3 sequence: CASRPRQESYEQYF. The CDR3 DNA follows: TGTGCCAGCAGACCACGACAGGAGAGCTACGAGCAGTACTTC.

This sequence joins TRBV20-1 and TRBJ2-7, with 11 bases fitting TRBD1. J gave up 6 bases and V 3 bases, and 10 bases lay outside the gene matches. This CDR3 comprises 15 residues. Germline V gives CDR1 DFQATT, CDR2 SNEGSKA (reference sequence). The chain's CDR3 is CSASPLGQGAGEQYF. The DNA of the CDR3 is TGCAGTGCTAGTCCTCTCGGACAGGGGGCGGGCGAGCAGTACTTC.

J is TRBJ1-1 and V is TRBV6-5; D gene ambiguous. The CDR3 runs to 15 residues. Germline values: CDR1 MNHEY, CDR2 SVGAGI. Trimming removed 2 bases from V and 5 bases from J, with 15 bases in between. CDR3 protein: CASSYNSAIGTEAFF. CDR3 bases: TGTGCCAGCAGTTACAATTCGGCAATCGGGACTGAAGCTTTCTTT.

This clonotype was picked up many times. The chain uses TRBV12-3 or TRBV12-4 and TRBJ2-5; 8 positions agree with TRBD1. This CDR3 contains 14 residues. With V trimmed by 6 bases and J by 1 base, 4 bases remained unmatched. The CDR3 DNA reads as TGTGCCAGCAGGCCGGACAGGGTCCAAGAGACCCAGTACTTC. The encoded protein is CASRPDRVQETQYF.

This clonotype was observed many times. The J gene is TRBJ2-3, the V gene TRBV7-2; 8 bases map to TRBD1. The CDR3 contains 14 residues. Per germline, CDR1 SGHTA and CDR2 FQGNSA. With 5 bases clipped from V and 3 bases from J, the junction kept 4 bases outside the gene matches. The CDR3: CASSPDRATDTQYF. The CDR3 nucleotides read TGTGCCAGCAGCCCGGACAGGGCTACAGATACGCAGTATTTT.

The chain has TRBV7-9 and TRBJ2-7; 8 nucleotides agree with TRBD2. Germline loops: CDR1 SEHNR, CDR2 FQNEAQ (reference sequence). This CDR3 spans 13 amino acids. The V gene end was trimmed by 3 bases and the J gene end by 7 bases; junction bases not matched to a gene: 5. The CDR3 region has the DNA TGTGCCAGCAGCTTCGGGGGGGCGAGGGAGCAGTACTTC. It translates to CASSFGGAREQYF.

Written as DNA, the CDR3 is TGCAGTGCTCCATTGACTAGCGGGACTACCTACGAGCAGTACTTC. Residues: CSAPLTSGTTYEQYF. V usage is TRBV20-1 and J usage is TRBJ2-7; 11 positions agree with TRBD2. Germline V lookup: CDR1 DFQATT, CDR2 SNEGSKA (reference sequence). This CDR3 comprises 15 residues. Trimming cost V 5 bases and J 2 bases; bases outside gene matches: 8.

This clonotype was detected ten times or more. The CDR3, as DNA: TGTGCCAGCAGTTCTTTCGCGGGGGACTCCTACAATGAGCAGTTCTTC. It encodes CASSSFAGDSYNEQFF. The rearrangement joins TRBV28 to TRBJ2-1; 7 bases agree with TRBD2. CDR3 length: 16 residues. Germline trimming cut 4 bases from V and 0 bases from J; bases unmatched to any gene: 6. Germline assignment: CDR1 MDHEN and CDR2 SYDVKM.

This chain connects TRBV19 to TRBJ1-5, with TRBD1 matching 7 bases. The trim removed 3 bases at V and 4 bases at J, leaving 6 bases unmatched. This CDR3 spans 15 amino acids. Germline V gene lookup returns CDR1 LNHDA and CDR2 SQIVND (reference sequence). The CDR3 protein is CASSMGQRGNQPQHF. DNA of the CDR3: TGTGCCAGTAGTATGGGACAGAGAGGGAATCAGCCCCAGCATTTT.

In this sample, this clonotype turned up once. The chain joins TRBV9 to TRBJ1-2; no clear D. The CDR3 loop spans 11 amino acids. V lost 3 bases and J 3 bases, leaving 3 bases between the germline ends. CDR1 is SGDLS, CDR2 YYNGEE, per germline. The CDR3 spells CASSDDYGYTF. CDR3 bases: TGTGCCAGCAGCGACGACTATGGCTACACCTTC.

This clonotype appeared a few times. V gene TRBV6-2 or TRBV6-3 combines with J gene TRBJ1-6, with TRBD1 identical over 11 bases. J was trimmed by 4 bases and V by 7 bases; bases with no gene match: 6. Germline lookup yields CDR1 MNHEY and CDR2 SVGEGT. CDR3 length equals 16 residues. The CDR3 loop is CASTPGQGGYNSPLHF. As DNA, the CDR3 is TGTGCCAGCACCCCGGGACAGGGGGGATATAATTCACCCCTCCACTTT.

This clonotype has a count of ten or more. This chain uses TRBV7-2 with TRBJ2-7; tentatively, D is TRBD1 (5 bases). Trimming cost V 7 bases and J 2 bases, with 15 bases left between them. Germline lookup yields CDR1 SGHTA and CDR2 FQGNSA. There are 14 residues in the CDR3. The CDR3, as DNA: TGTGCCAGCACCATCCGCCAGGGAACCTACGAGCAGTACTTC. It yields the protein CASTIRQGTYEQYF. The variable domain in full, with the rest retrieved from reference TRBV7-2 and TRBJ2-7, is GAGVSQSPSNKVTEKGKDVELRCDPISGHTALYWYRQSLGQGLEFLIYFQGNSAPDKSGLPSDRFSAERTGGSVSTLTIQRTQQEDSAVYLCASTIRQGTYEQYFGPGTRLTVT.

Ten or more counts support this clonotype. This CDR3 reads CATSRPDRGYEQYF. As DNA, the CDR3 is TGTGCCACCAGCCGACCCGACAGGGGATACGAGCAGTACTTC. V usage is TRBV15 and J usage is TRBJ2-7; 8 bases map to TRBD1. The CDR3 length is 14 residues. The ends lost 5 bases at V and 4 bases at J; junction bases unmatched: 7. Germline V gene lookup returns CDR1 LNHNV and CDR2 YYDKDF (reference sequence).

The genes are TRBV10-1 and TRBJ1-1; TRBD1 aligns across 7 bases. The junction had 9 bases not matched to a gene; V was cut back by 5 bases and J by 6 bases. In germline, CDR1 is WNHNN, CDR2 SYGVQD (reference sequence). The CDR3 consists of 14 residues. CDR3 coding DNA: TGCGCCAGCAGTTCTTCTCGACAGGGCGCTGAAGCTTTCTTT. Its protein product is CASSSSRQGAEAFF.